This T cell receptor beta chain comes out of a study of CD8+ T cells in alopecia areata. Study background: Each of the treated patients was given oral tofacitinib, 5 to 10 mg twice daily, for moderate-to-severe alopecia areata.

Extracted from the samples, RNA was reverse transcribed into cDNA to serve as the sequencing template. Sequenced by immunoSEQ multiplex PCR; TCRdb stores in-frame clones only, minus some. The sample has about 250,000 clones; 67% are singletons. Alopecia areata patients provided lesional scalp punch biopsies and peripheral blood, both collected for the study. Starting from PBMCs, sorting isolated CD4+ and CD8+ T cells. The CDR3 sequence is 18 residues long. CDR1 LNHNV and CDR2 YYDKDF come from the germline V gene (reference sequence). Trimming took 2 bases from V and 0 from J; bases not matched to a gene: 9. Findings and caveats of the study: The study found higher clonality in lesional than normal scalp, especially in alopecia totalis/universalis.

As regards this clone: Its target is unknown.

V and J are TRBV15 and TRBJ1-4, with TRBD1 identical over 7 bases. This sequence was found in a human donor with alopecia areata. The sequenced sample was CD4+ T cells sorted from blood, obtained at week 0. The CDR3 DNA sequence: TGTGCCACCAGCAGACACGGGACAGTTCTTGCAACTAATGAAAAACTGTTTTTT. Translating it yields CATSRHGTVLATNEKLFF.